This TCR beta chain was found in a study of blood T cells in healthy people across ages (dated by TCRdb to between 2014 and 2016). At the level of the whole study: Template switching captured roughly one uniquely barcoded TCR beta cDNA molecule per two T cells in model experiments. The study measured age-related changes in TCR beta repertoire diversity using deep sequencing normalized with unique cDNA molecular identifiers. Donors were grouped into four age groups: young (average approximately 15 years), middle-aged (roughly 38), aged (62) and long-lived (approximately 82). To avoid experimental bias, donors of different ages were spread randomly across the sequencing lanes. Using the same blood draw, the study looked at two additional independent replicas of 1 million unique cDNA reads for two donors, one aged 18 to 30 and the other aged 80 or older.

The 40 or so donors, aged about 6 to 90 years, were systemically healthy Caucasian individuals from Russia. About 10 milliliters of peripheral blood were collected from each donor into EDTA-treated Vacutainer tubes. Ficoll-Paque density-gradient centrifugation was used to isolate PBMCs, with at least 6 million obtained per sample. Trizol reagent was used to extract total RNA from PBMCs, with at least 5.5 micrograms per sample. Naive CD45RAhigh/CD27high T cell percentages were measured by flow cytometry on a PBMC aliquot from every donor. CDR1 and CDR2, per the germline V gene, are KGHDR and SFDVKD. The V end gives up 4 bases and the J end 10 bases, leaving 17 bases in the junction not matched to a gene. The CDR3 starts with the cysteine, ends with the phenylalanine, and has 17 residues. Solely the CDR3 DNA is kept, with 51 bases framed from the first base. Study-wide conclusions, independent of this receptor: The long-lived group showed more naive CD4+ T cells, fewer expanded clones and increased TCR diversity than the aged group, suggesting age selection. As age increased, observed TCR beta diversity per million T cells dropped in a roughly linear way, and a significant reduction was already evident by age roughly 40. Bulk unsorted PBMC profiling prevented conclusive comparison of naive and antigen-experienced compartments. Estimates of total diversity based on one million sequenced T cells were considered lower bounds and underestimates. Because donor CMV infection status was unknown, age-related changes in expanded clonotypes were potentially confounded. The percentage of naive T cells measured by flow cytometry correlated strongly with observed TCR beta diversity.

The library was made by 5' RACE. The sequencing machine was an Illumina HiSeq 2500. A second about 7 to 12 cycle PCR used a sample-barcoded 5' primer and a J-beta primer mix. Each TCR beta cDNA molecule received a unique molecular identifier from a template-switch 5' adaptor carrying 12 random nucleotides. At least 2.5 million CDR3-containing paired-end reads were obtained from each sample. The Mint cDNA synthesis kit, primed by a TRBC-specific oligonucleotide, was used to synthesize first-strand cDNA from all RNA. All cDNA was treated with uracil-DNA glycosylase and then went through a first 18-cycle PCR with the universal primers M1SS and BC2_uni_R. In the paper's pipeline: Normalization of each sample was performed by random selection of 1 million high-quality reads, each carrying a distinct molecular identifier. Instead of being binned into consensus sequences, reads that shared molecular identifiers were thrown out. MiTCR, run with a Q25 quality threshold and the strictest error-elimination algorithm, handled CDR3 identification, clonotype clustering and error correction. Lower-bound total TCR beta diversity was estimated with a nonparametric unseen species model using Euler transformation. TCRdb handled the public reads itself, with Q25 trimming in fastp and clone calling in MiXCR, and kept productive beta chains. Each CDR3 protein appears once, grouped with its most common genes and DNA. Clone size and V and J calls follow TCRdb, not the original study. For this sample there are roughly 700,000 distinct CDR3 sequences; 49% appear just once. The ten biggest clones cover roughly a third of the sample.

This clonotype came up a few times. Its antigen is currently not known. Nothing much larger sits one base from this clone, and base qualities are not available. Sequencing input: blood. The chain couples TRBV24-1 to TRBJ2-1; TRBD1 matches 8 bases in the middle. This TCR derives from a woman aged 55-75 years in good health. The DNA sequence follows: TGTGCCACCAGTGAGACTATTACAGGGGGAAAGGTATCGGAGCAGTTCTTC. It encodes CATSETITGGKVSEQFF.